This entry lists 8 T cell receptor beta chains sequenced from one sample in a study of T cells after yellow fever vaccination. TCRdb reprocessed the 5' RACE reads via MiXCR and lists one record per CDR3 protein. The table includes 250,000 to 350,000 distinct CDR3 sequences, less than 9.5% detected once. The sample was CD4+ T cells sorted from PBMCs, taken 5 days after the yellow fever booster vaccination. These receptors all stem from a man younger than 35 who received the YFV17D yellow fever vaccine.

The chain couples TRBV7-2 to TRBJ2-5; 12 bases are shared with TRBD1. The CDR3 has 14 residues. Looked up from germline, CDR1 is SGHTA and CDR2 is FQGNSA. V shed 5 bases, J shed 6 bases, and the junction held 4 bases outside the gene matches. The CDR3 spells CASSPGTGGKTQYF. In nucleotides, the CDR3 is TGTGCCAGCAGCCCCGGGACAGGGGGCAAGACCCAGTACTTC.

This clonotype occurred a few times. The chain couples TRBV20-1 to TRBJ1-5, with no clear D. The V gene's germline CDR1 is DFQATT and CDR2 SNEGSKA (reference sequence). The CDR3 contains 12 residues. V dropped 5 bases and J dropped 0 bases, with 5 bases sitting between them. Here the CDR3 reads CSAGNSNQPQHF. The CDR3 DNA is TGCAGTGCTGGTAATAGCAATCAGCCCCAGCATTTT.

There are many counts of this clonotype. The rearrangement links TRBV10-3 to TRBJ1-4; weak D call: TRBD1 (6 bases). The CDR3 contains 13 residues. The V gene's germline CDR1 is ENHRY and CDR2 SYGVKD. V dropped 6 bases and J dropped 7 bases, with 12 bases sitting between them. The CDR3 coding sequence is TGTGCCATCAGCCGGGACACTCGTGAAAAACTGTTTTTT. Amino acids: CAISRDTREKLFF.

This clonotype turned up a few times. The chain joins TRBV5-5 to TRBJ2-3; tentatively, D is TRBD2 (6 bases). This CDR3 has 14 amino acids. V lost 3 bases, J lost 2 bases, and 10 bases lay in between. Germline V CDR1 and CDR2: SGHKS, YYEKEE (reference sequence). Here the CDR3 DNA reads TGTGCCAGCAGCTGGGACTTGATCACAGATACGCAGTATTTT. This sequence encodes CASSWDLITDTQYF.

This clonotype was counted a few times. The gene calls are TRBV5-1 and TRBJ2-3, with D possibly matching TRBD1 (6 bases). The V and J ends lost 1 base and 4 bases respectively, with 16 bases between them. The CDR3 runs 16 residues. Germline assignment: CDR1 SGHRS and CDR2 YFSETQ. CDR3 loop: CASSLNLRGSADTQYF. CDR3 DNA: TGCGCCAGCAGCTTGAATCTCAGGGGAAGTGCAGATACGCAGTATTTT.

This clonotype was picked up a small number of times. CDR3 sequence (DNA): TGTGCCAGCAGCCCCGGGACAACAACTAATGAAAAACTGTTTTTT. It encodes CASSPGTTTNEKLFF. The rearrangement uses TRBV7-2 and TRBJ1-4, with D possibly TRBD1 on 6 matching bases. Deletions cut 5 bases from V and 0 bases from J, with 10 bases between. Germline-derived CDR1 and CDR2 are SGHTA and FQGNSA. The length of the CDR3 is 15 residues.

The V gene is TRBV30, the J gene TRBJ2-3; the D is unclear. CDR3 size: 12 residues. The V gene lost 3 bases and the J gene lost 5 bases, with 9 bases spanning the gap. Germline lookup yields CDR1 GTSNPN and CDR2 SVGIG (reference sequence). The DNA for the CDR3 is TGTGCCTGGAGCCCCACGGTAGATACGCAGTATTTT. Its translation is CAWSPTVDTQYF.

A single count supports this clonotype. The chain links TRBV19 to TRBJ2-1, with D possibly matching TRBD1 (5 bases). The CDR3 runs 16 residues. Trimming pared 6 bases from V and 1 base from J, leaving 16 bases between. Germline CDR1 and CDR2: LNHDA and SQIVND (reference sequence). DNA of the CDR3: TGTGCCAGTAGCCGACAACAGGAGATTTCCTACAATGAGCAGTTCTTC. Translating it yields CASSRQQEISYNEQFF.